This T cell receptor (beta chain) is drawn from a study of CD8 T cells in Susac syndrome. Random hexamers were used to reverse transcribe an amount of about 0.5 to 1 ug RNA. Multiplex immunoSEQ PCR targeted 54 Vbeta and 13 Jbeta TCR beta segments. TCRdb used MiXCR to reprocess the immunoSEQ multiplex PCR reads, holding one entry per CDR3 protein. Among some 150,000 distinct CDR3 sequences listed, about 94% were seen once. FACS enriched CD8+ TEMRA cells, while bulk CD8+ and CD4+ were negatively isolated. V shed 8 bases, J shed 2 bases, and the junction held 7 bases outside the gene matches. The CDR3 consists of 17 residues.

The sequenced material came from CD8+ T cells from PBMCs. The TCR originated in a human donor with multiple sclerosis. V gene TRBV12-3 or TRBV12-4 combines with J gene TRBJ2-6, with 12 bases aligning to TRBD1. This chain's CDR3 is CASGGGTGGPGANVLTF. For the CDR3, the DNA is TGTGCCAGCGGTGGTGGGACAGGGGGCCCTGGGGCCAACGTCCTGACTTTC.